This T cell receptor beta chain originates from a study of prognosis after radiotherapy for stage I lung cancer. Study-level findings and limits: Once stereotactic body radiation therapy had been given, unique TCR clone counts fell, with a median of roughly 10,000 versus 7,000.

This clonotype has a count of ten or more. Its antigen is not identified. Amplification of the TCR beta CDR3 (from genomic DNA) was done by two-round multiplex PCR. Amplification during the initial PCR round employed primers specific to each TRBV and TRBJ gene. TCRdb reanalysed the multiplex PCR reads using MiXCR and keeps one entry per CDR3 protein. The sample has fewer than 25,000 distinct CDR3 sequences; roughly 44% are singletons. Trimming took 7 bases from V and 4 from J, leaving 12 bases between them. This CDR3 region has 13 residues. The specimen was PBMCs, collected before or after stereotactic body radiation therapy (not recorded which). This TCR was sampled from a donor over 45 with non-small cell lung cancer. The chain combines TRBV12-3 or TRBV12-4 with TRBJ2-3, with no clear D. The CDR3 sequence is CASTIGSSDTQYF. In DNA form, the CDR3 reads TGTGCCAGCACTATTGGTAGCTCAGATACGCAGTATTTT.